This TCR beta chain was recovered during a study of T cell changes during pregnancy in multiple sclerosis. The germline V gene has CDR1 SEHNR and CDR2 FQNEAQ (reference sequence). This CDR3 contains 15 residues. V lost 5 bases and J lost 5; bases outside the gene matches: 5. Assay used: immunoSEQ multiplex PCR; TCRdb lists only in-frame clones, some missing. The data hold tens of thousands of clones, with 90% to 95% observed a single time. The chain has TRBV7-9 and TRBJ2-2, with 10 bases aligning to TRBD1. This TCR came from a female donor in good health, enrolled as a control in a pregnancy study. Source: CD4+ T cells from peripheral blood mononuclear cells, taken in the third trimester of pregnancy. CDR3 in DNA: TGTGCCAGCAGCGAAGGACAGGGGGAGACCGGGGAGCTGTTTTTT. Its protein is CASSEGQGETGELFF.